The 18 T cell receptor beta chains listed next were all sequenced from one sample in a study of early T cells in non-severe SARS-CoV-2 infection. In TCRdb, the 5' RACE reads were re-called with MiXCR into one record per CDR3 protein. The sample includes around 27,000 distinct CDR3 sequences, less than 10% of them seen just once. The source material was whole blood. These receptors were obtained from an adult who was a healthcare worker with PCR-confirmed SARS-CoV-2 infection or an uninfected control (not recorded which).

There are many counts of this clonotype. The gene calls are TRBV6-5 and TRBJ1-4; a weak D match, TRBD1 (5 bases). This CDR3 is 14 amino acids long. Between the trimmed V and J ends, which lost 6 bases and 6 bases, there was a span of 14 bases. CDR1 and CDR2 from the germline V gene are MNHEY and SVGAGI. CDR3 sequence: CASSSRGGDEKLFF. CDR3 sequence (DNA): TGTGCCAGCAGCTCCCGGGGGGGGGATGAAAAACTGTTTTTT.

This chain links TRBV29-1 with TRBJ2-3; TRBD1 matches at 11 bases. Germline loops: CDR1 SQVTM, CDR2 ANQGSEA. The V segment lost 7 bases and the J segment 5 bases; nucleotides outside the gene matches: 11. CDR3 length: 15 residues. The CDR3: CSGCLGQGGGDTQYF. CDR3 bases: TGCAGCGGTTGCTTGGGACAGGGGGGCGGAGATACGCAGTATTTT.

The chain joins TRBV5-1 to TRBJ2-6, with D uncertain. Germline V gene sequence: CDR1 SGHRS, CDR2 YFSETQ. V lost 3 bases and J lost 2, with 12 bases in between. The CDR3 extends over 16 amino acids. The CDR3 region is CASSSQVDPGANVLTF. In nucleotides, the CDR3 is TGCGCCAGCAGCTCCCAAGTGGACCCTGGGGCCAACGTCCTGACTTTC.

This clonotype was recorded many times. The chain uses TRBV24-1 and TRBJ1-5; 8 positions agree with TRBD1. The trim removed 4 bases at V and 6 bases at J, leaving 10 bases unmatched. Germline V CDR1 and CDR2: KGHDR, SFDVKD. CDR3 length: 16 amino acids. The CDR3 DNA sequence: TGTGCCACCAGTGACCTGTCGACAGGGGTATTTCAGCCCCAGCATTTT. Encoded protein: CATSDLSTGVFQPQHF.

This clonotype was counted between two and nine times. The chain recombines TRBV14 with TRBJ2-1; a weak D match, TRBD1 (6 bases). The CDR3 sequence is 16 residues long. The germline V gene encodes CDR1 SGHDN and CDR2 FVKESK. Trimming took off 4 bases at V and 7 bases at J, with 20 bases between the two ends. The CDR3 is CASSLRGGLKSNEQFF. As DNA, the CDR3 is TGTGCCAGCAGCCTCCGAGGGGGTCTTAAGAGTAATGAGCAGTTCTTC.

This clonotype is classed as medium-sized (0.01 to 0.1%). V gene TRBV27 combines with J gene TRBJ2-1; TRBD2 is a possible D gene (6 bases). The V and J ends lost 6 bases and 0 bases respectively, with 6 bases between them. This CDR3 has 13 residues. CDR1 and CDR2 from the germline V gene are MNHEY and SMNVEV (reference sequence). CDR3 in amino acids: CASRGGSYNEQFF. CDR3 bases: TGTGCCAGCAGGGGGGGCTCCTACAATGAGCAGTTCTTC.

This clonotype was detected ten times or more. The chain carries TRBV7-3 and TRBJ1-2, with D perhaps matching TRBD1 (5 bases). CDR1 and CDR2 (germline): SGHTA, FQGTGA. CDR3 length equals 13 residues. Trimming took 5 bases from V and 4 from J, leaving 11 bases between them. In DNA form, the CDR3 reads TGTGCCAGCAGCCTTGACAGCCTCTATGGCTACACCTTC. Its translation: CASSLDSLYGYTF.

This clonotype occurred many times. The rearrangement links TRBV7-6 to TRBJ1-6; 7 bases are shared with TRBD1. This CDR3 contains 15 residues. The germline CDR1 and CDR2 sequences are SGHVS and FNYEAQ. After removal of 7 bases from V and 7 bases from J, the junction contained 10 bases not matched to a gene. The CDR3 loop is CASTPTAGGNSPLHF. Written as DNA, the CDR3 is TGTGCCAGCACCCCTACGGCAGGGGGAAATTCACCCCTCCACTTT.

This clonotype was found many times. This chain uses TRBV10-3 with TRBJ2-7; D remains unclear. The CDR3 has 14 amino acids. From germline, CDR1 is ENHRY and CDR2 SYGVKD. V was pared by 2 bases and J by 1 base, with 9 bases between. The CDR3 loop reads CAISEETRSYEQYF. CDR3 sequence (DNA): TGTGCCATCAGTGAGGAAACGAGGTCCTACGAGCAGTACTTC.

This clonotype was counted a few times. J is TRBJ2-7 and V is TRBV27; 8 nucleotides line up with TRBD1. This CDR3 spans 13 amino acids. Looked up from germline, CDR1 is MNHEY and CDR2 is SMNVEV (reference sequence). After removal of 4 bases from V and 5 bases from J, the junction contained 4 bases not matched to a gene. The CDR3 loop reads CASSSGQGDEQYF. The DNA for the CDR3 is TGTGCCAGCAGTTCCGGACAGGGTGACGAGCAGTACTTC.

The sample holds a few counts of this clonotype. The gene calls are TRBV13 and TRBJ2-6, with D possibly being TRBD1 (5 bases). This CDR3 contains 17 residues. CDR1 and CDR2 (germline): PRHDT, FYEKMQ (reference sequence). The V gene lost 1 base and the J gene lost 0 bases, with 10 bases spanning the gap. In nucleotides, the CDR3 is TGTGCCAGCAGCTTAGAGGGGTTCAGCTCTGGGGCCAACGTCCTGACTTTC. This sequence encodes CASSLEGFSSGANVLTF.

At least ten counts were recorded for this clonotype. This CDR3 is CASSWDRASGANVLTF. Written as DNA, the CDR3 is TGTGCCAGCAGCTGGGACAGGGCGTCTGGGGCCAACGTCCTGACTTTC. The chain is built from TRBV7-3 and TRBJ2-6, with 9 bases aligning to TRBD1. V lost 4 bases and J lost 1; bases outside the gene matches: 2. Per the germline V gene, CDR1 is SGHTA and CDR2 is FQGTGA. The CDR3 totals 16 residues.

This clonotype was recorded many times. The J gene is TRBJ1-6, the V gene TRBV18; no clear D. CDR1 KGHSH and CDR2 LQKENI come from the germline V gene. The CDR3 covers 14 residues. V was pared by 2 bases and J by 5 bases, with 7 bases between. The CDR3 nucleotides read TGTGCCAGCTCACCAGGCGGAAATAATTCACCCCTCCACTTT. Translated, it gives CASSPGGNNSPLHF.

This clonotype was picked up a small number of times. In DNA form, the CDR3 reads TGTGCCAGCAGCGGGACTCGGAATGAAAAACTGTTTTTT. This gives the protein CASSGTRNEKLFF. The chain is built from TRBV5-6 and TRBJ1-4, with D possibly being TRBD1 (5 bases). Germline V CDR1 and CDR2: SGHDT, YYEEEE. The CDR3 is made up of 13 amino acids. V gave up 4 bases and J gave up 5 bases, with 9 bases separating them.

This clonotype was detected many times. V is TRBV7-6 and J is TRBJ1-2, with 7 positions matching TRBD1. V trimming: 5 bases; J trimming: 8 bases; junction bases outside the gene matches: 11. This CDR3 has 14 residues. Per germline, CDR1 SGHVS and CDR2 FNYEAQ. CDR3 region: CASSGGTDQAGYTF. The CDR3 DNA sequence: TGTGCCAGCAGCGGGGGGACAGACCAGGCCGGCTACACCTTC. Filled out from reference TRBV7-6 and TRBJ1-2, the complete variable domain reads GAGVSQSPRYKVTKRGQDVALRCDPISGHVSLYWYRQALGQGPEFLTYFNYEAQQDKSGLPNDRFSAERPEGSISTLTIQRTEQRDSAMYRCASSGGTDQAGYTFGSGTRLTVV.

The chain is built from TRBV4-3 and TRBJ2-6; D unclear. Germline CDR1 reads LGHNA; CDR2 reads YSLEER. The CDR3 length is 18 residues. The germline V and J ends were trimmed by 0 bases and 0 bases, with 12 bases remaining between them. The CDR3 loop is CASSQDGIRTSGANVLTF. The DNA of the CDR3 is TGCGCCAGCAGCCAAGATGGGATTAGGACCTCTGGGGCCAACGTCCTGACTTTC.

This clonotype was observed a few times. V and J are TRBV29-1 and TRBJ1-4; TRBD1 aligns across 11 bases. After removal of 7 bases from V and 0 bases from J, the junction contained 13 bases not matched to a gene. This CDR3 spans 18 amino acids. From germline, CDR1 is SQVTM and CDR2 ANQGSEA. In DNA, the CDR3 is TGCAGCGCCCGATGGACAGGGGGCTCGGTTGCAACTAATGAAAAACTGTTTTTT. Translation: CSARWTGGSVATNEKLFF.

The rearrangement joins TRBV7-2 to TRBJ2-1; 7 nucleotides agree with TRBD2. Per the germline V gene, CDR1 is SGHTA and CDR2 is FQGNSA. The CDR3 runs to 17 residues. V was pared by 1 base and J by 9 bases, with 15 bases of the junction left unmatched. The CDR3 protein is CASSLDVERGSEGEQFF. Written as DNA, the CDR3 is TGTGCCAGCAGCTTAGACGTTGAGCGGGGTTCCGAAGGTGAGCAGTTCTTC.